The 32 T cell receptor beta chains in this list originate from one sample, sequenced in a study of regulatory T cells in long-lasting Graves disease. The time point denotes: newly diagnosed GD, antithyroid drugs for less than 3 months. From PBMCs, RNA was extracted and then used to make the TCR library. Assembly of TCR beta libraries relied on iRepertoire HTBI primers together with Arm-PCR of CDR3 regions. TCRdb re-called the multiplex PCR reads through MiXCR, storing one row per CDR3 protein. Among approximately 270,000 distinct CDR3 sequences listed, about 17% were seen once. This sample was shared with a second study, whose subject was T cells in Graves' hyperthyroidism and ophthalmopathy.

The starting material was peripheral blood mononuclear cells (PBMCs), obtained at new diagnosis, from a patient treated with antithyroid drugs. The origin of the receptors is a woman aged 25 to 39 with Graves disease.

This clonotype was recorded at least ten times. The V call is TRBV6-1, the J call TRBJ2-7; D may be TRBD1 (7 bases). This CDR3 comprises 18 residues. The V gene's germline CDR1 is MNHNS and CDR2 SASEGT. The ends were cut back, 3 bases at V and 3 bases at J, with 24 bases in the middle. As DNA, the CDR3 is TGTGCCAGCAGTGATAAGGGGGACAGCCGGTGGGACTTCTACGAGCAGTACTTC. Amino acid sequence: CASSDKGDSRWDFYEQYF.

This clonotype was seen more than once but under ten times. The chain has TRBV10-2 and TRBJ1-5; no clear D gene. CDR3 length: 13 residues. V lost 9 bases to trimming and J lost 5 bases, with 14 bases between them. Germline assignment: CDR1 WSHSY and CDR2 SAAADI. In DNA form, the CDR3 reads TGCGCCAGTGAGGACGGAGACTATCAGCCCCAGCATTTT. Amino acids: CASEDGDYQPQHF.

This clonotype has ten or more counts. Here the CDR3 DNA reads TGTGCCAGCAACCGACAGGGGGGTAACTCCTATAATTCACCCCTCCACTTT. It codes for CASNRQGGNSYNSPLHF. This sequence joins TRBV6-1 and TRBJ1-6; TRBD1 agrees at 9 bases. This CDR3 is built from 17 residues. With V trimmed by 7 bases and J by 0 bases, 7 bases remained unmatched. Looked up from germline, CDR1 is MNHNS and CDR2 is SASEGT.

This clonotype came up a few times. The rearrangement joins TRBV2 to TRBJ2-5, with TRBD1 matching 7 bases. Germline CDR1 is SNHLY and CDR2 is FYNNEI. Trimming cost V 6 bases and J 2 bases; bases outside gene matches: 6. There are 14 residues in the CDR3. This CDR3 reads CASSAWDRQETQYF. The CDR3 nucleotides read TGTGCCAGCAGCGCCTGGGACAGACAAGAGACCCAGTACTTC.

This clonotype has at least ten counts. The chain has TRBV7-9 and TRBJ1-1; D might be TRBD1 (6 bases). Germline values: CDR1 SEHNR, CDR2 FQNEAQ (reference sequence). This CDR3 has 15 amino acids. Trimming left V 0 bases short and J 1 base short, with 9 bases between. The CDR3 nucleotides read TGTGCCAGCAGCTTAGCGCAGGGGTCGAACACTGAAGCTTTCTTT. This sequence encodes CASSLAQGSNTEAFF.

This clonotype has a count of ten or more. The V call is TRBV6-9, the J call TRBJ2-1; the D call may be TRBD1 or TRBD2 (6 bases each). Germline loops: CDR1 MNHGY, CDR2 SVAAGI. The CDR3 contains 19 residues. Trimming shortened V by 3 bases and J by 5 bases, and 26 bases separated the two germline ends. The CDR3 DNA sequence: TGTGCCAGCAGTTACTCGAAATCCCGGGGGACAAGGGTAAACAATGAGCAGTTCTTC. As protein: CASSYSKSRGTRVNNEQFF.

This clonotype has a single count. A far more abundant clone sits one base away, making this likely a read error. The chain carries TRBV13 and TRBJ2-1; 7 nucleotides line up with TRBD1. Near its end, the DNA agrees better with TRBJ2-3, so the J call may be wrong. Germline V gene lookup returns CDR1 PRHDT and CDR2 FYEKMQ (reference sequence). The CDR3 runs to 15 residues. The CDR3 region is CASSSTGADGDMQYF. CDR3 coding DNA: TGTGCCAGCAGCTCCACAGGGGCCGACGGAGATATGCAGTATTTT.

The chain uses TRBV20-1 and TRBJ1-2, with 8 bases fitting TRBD1. The CDR3 sequence is 13 residues long. The V gene end was trimmed by 8 bases and the J gene end by 0 bases; junction bases not matched to a gene: 5. The germline gives CDR1 DFQATT, CDR2 SNEGSKA (reference sequence). The CDR3 DNA reads TGCAGTACTGGACAGGGACCTAACTATGGCTACACCTTC. It is translated as CSTGQGPNYGYTF.

This chain links TRBV6-4 with TRBJ2-5, with 8 bases that match TRBD2. Germline values: CDR1 MRHNA, CDR2 SNTAGT. Trimming cost V 4 bases and J 2 bases; bases outside gene matches: 12. This CDR3 contains 17 residues. The CDR3 spells CASSAGRGGGHQETQYF. CDR3 DNA sequence: TGTGCCAGCAGTGCGGGCCGGGGCGGGGGGCATCAAGAGACCCAGTACTTC.

Details on this clonotype: A far more abundant clone sits one base away, making this likely a read error. Here the CDR3 omits its conserved ending phenylalanine or tryptophan, so a read error is the likely source. The J gene is TRBJ2-7, the V gene TRBV5-1; a possible D gene is TRBD1 (5 bases). Germline values: CDR1 SGHRS, CDR2 YFSETQ. The CDR3 runs 12 residues. CDR3 sequence (DNA): TGTGCCAGCAGTGGCGACAGAAACGAGCAGTACTTA. It specifies CASSGDRNEQYL.

V gene TRBV20-1 combines with J gene TRBJ2-7; tentative D call: TRBD2 (5 bases). Trimming pared 3 bases from V and 3 bases from J, leaving 6 bases between. The CDR3 is 11 amino acids. Germline V gene lookup returns CDR1 DFQATT and CDR2 SNEGSKA (reference sequence). The CDR3, as DNA: TGCAGTGCTAGCGGGGTCTACGAGCAGTACTTC. It yields the protein CSASGVYEQYF.

Ten or more counts support this clonotype. The chain employs TRBV5-1 and TRBJ1-2, with 7 bases lining up with TRBD1. Germline V gene sequence: CDR1 SGHRS, CDR2 YFSETQ. CDR3 size: 14 residues. V dropped 5 bases and J dropped 1; count of bases not matched to a gene: 5. CDR3: CASRLGTVNYGYTF. In DNA, the CDR3 is TGCGCCAGCAGACTCGGGACAGTTAACTATGGCTACACCTTC.

This clonotype was seen repeatedly, ten times or more. The chain couples TRBV7-6 to TRBJ2-3; D unresolved. Per the germline V gene, CDR1 is SGHVS and CDR2 is FNYEAQ. This CDR3 spans 13 amino acids. Trimming took off 8 bases at V and 6 bases at J, with 15 bases between the two ends. CDR3 DNA: TGTGCCAGCCACTCCCGTTCTGGCGATACGCAGTATTTT. This codes for CASHSRSGDTQYF.

This clonotype has only a few counts. This chain connects TRBV12-3 or TRBV12-4 to TRBJ2-5, with D perhaps TRBD2 (6 bases). The CDR3 totals 13 residues. V lost 5 bases and J lost 7, with 14 bases in between. The CDR3 is CASSTGTAGTQYF. The CDR3 DNA reads as TGTGCCAGCAGTACCGGGACTGCGGGGACCCAGTACTTC.

This clonotype was observed many times. The V and J genes are TRBV10-3 and TRBJ2-1; 7 positions match TRBD1. The trim removed 6 bases at V and 0 bases at J, leaving 8 bases unmatched. The CDR3 length is 16 residues. The germline CDR1 and CDR2 sequences are ENHRY and SYGVKD. The CDR3 sequence: CAISRDSLSSYNEQFF. CDR3 coding DNA: TGTGCCATCAGCCGGGACAGCTTAAGCTCCTACAATGAGCAGTTCTTC.

This clonotype was seen at least ten times. The rearrangement uses TRBV18 and TRBJ2-3, with unresolved D. Germline assignment: CDR1 KGHSH and CDR2 LQKENI. V was shortened by 0 bases and J by 6 bases, with 10 bases between the two germline ends. The CDR3 contains 14 residues. The chain's CDR3 is CASSPPIGGDTQYF. The CDR3 DNA follows: TGTGCCAGCTCACCACCAATCGGTGGCGATACGCAGTATTTT. Full variable domain (rest looked up from reference TRBV18 and TRBJ2-3): NAGVMQNPRHLVRRRGQEARLRCSPMKGHSHVYWYRQLPEEGLKFMVYLQKENIIDESGMPKERFSAEFPKEGPSILRIQQVVRGDSAAYFCASSPPIGGDTQYFGPGTRLTVL.

This clonotype has only a few counts. The V gene is TRBV6-2 or TRBV6-3, the J gene TRBJ2-3; D uncertain. The germline V and J ends were trimmed by 5 bases and 6 bases, with 12 bases remaining between them. This CDR3 region has 13 residues. CDR1 MNHEY and CDR2 SVGEGT come from the germline V gene. The CDR3 nucleotides read TGTGCCAGCAGTATGGGTCCGTACGATACGCAGTATTTT. Encoded protein: CASSMGPYDTQYF.

The genes are TRBV5-1 and TRBJ2-7, with 8 bases fitting TRBD1. The germline V gene encodes CDR1 SGHRS and CDR2 YFSETQ. V trimming: 0 bases; J trimming: 6 bases; junction bases outside the gene matches: 2. There are 13 residues in the CDR3. CDR3 loop: CASSLGQGLEQYF. CDR3 nucleotide sequence: TGCGCCAGCAGCTTGGGACAGGGGCTCGAGCAGTACTTC. Full variable domain (missing parts from reference TRBV5-1 and TRBJ2-7): KAGVTQTPRYLIKTRGQQVTLSCSPISGHRSVSWYQQTPGQGLQFLFEYFSETQRNKGNFPGRFSGRQFSNSRSEMNVSTLELGDSALYLCASSLGQGLEQYFGPGTRLTVT.

This clonotype was recorded many times. V gene TRBV5-1 combines with J gene TRBJ2-7, with D perhaps matching TRBD2 (5 bases). Per germline, CDR1 SGHRS and CDR2 YFSETQ. V lost 4 bases and J lost 5, with 19 bases in between. There are 15 residues in the CDR3. CDR3 region: CASSTLDGEIDEQYF. The CDR3 nucleotides read TGCGCCAGCAGCACCCTCGATGGGGAGATCGACGAGCAGTACTTC.

At least ten counts were recorded for this clonotype. This chain uses TRBV29-1 with TRBJ1-1; 9 nucleotides line up with TRBD1. The CDR3 loop spans 15 amino acids. Germline assignment: CDR1 SQVTM and CDR2 ANQGSEA. V dropped 4 bases and J dropped 1; count of bases not matched to a gene: 7. The CDR3 loop reads CSVATGGARNTEAFF. In DNA, the CDR3 is TGCAGCGTTGCCACAGGGGGCGCGCGGAACACTGAAGCTTTCTTT.

Many counts were recorded for this clonotype. V gene TRBV5-8 combines with J gene TRBJ2-7, with D unresolved. CDR3 size: 14 residues. V lost 0 bases, J lost 0 bases, and 7 bases lay in between. Germline V gives CDR1 SGHTS, CDR2 YDEGEE. Here the CDR3 DNA reads TGTGCCAGCAGCTTGGAATGGATCTCCTACGAGCAGTACTTC. As protein: CASSLEWISYEQYF.

This chain joins TRBV6-2 or TRBV6-3 and TRBJ2-7; tentatively, D is TRBD2 (5 bases). This CDR3 spans 13 amino acids. V dropped 0 bases and J dropped 3 bases, with 6 bases sitting between them. Germline V lookup: CDR1 MNHEY, CDR2 SVGEGT. DNA of the CDR3: TGTGCCAGCAGTTACTCGGAGGACTACGAGCAGTACTTC. Protein sequence: CASSYSEDYEQYF.

This clonotype has ten or more counts. The chain couples TRBV4-1 to TRBJ1-5, with D uncertain. The CDR3 extends over 15 amino acids. Trimming removed 1 base from V and 2 bases from J, with 9 bases in between. Germline V lookup: CDR1 MGHRA, CDR2 YSYEKL. CDR3 in DNA: TGCGCCAGCAGCCAAGCAGGTTCGGGCAATCAGCCCCAGCATTTT. Translating it yields CASSQAGSGNQPQHF.

At least ten counts were recorded for this clonotype. J is TRBJ2-7 and V is TRBV6-1; D gene unclear. Germline V lookup: CDR1 MNHNS, CDR2 SASEGT. V was cut by 6 bases and J by 4 bases, with 19 bases left in between. CDR3 size: 15 residues. CDR3 sequence: CASRNTQRSRYEQYF. The CDR3 DNA follows: TGTGCCAGCAGGAACACCCAACGCTCCAGGTACGAGCAGTACTTC.

This clonotype was picked up a small number of times. CDR3 sequence reads: CASSEWERDGEQYF. CDR3 DNA: TGTGCCAGCAGTGAATGGGAAAGGGATGGCGAGCAGTACTTC. The chain has TRBV25-1 and TRBJ2-7; D is unclear. The CDR3 is made up of 14 amino acids. Trimming removed 1 base at V and 6 bases at J, with 13 bases between. Germline CDR1 reads MGHDK; CDR2 reads SYGVNS.

This clonotype appeared many times. The chain couples TRBV5-8 to TRBJ2-7, with 10 bases matching TRBD1. Germline V gene sequence: CDR1 SGHTS, CDR2 YDEGEE. The CDR3 is 18 residues long. V was pared by 4 bases and J by 3 bases, with 16 bases of the junction left unmatched. The CDR3 region has the DNA TGTGCCAGCAGCGATCCGGGACAGGGGTTTAAACGTTACTACGAGCAGTACTTC. Translated: CASSDPGQGFKRYYEQYF.

V usage is TRBV10-3 and J usage is TRBJ2-7; D unclear. The CDR3 has 12 residues. The V and J ends lost 6 bases and 2 bases respectively, with 8 bases between them. In germline, CDR1 is ENHRY, CDR2 SYGVKD. Here the CDR3 DNA reads TGTGCCATCAGCGGTACAGCCTACGAGCAGTACTTC. Protein product: CAISGTAYEQYF.

This clonotype was found many times. V usage is TRBV20-1 and J usage is TRBJ2-3; D is possibly TRBD2 (5 bases). Between the trimmed V and J ends, which lost 8 bases and 4 bases, there was a span of 13 bases. Germline-derived CDR1 and CDR2 are DFQATT and SNEGSKA (reference sequence). The CDR3 is 12 residues long. The CDR3 here is CSPASQSDTQYF. The DNA for the CDR3 is TGCAGTCCTGCTAGCCAATCAGATACGCAGTATTTT.

This clonotype was counted many times. This chain's CDR3 is CAISERASGDTYEQYF. In DNA form, the CDR3 reads TGTGCCATCAGTGAGAGAGCTAGCGGGGATACCTACGAGCAGTACTTC. The gene calls are TRBV10-3 and TRBJ2-7; 9 nucleotides line up with TRBD2. The CDR3 has 16 residues. V lost 2 bases, J lost 2 bases, and 7 bases stayed unmatched. Germline values: CDR1 ENHRY, CDR2 SYGVKD.

This clonotype appeared a few times. The chain joins TRBV11-3 to TRBJ1-1; no clear D gene. CDR1 and CDR2 (germline): SGHNT, YENEEA. The V and J ends lost 1 base and 6 bases respectively, with 9 bases between them. The CDR3 has 13 amino acids. The CDR3 sequence is CASSLVAGAEAFF. The CDR3 DNA sequence: TGTGCCAGCAGCTTAGTGGCGGGCGCTGAAGCTTTCTTT.

This clonotype has a count of ten or more. The rearrangement joins TRBV7-9 to TRBJ1-1; D unclear. The germline CDR1 and CDR2 sequences are SEHNR and FQNEAQ (reference sequence). Trimming took off 2 bases at V and 0 bases at J, with 13 bases between the two ends. The CDR3 sequence is 16 residues long. The CDR3 bases are TGTGCCAGCAGCTTACCCCCCGGGGAGCTGAACACTGAAGCTTTCTTT. It codes for CASSLPPGELNTEAFF.

This clonotype appeared many times. This chain links TRBV2 with TRBJ1-1, with D possibly matching TRBD1 (5 bases). Germline V gives CDR1 SNHLY, CDR2 FYNNEI. V lost 10 bases and J lost 4, with 13 bases in between. The CDR3 is 12 residues long. The CDR3 DNA is TGTGCCACCGGGGGTCTGGGCACTGAAGCTTTCTTT. Its translation is CATGGLGTEAFF. Variable domain in full (rest from reference TRBV2 and TRBJ1-1): EPEVTQTPSHQVTQMGQEVILRCVPISNHLYFYWYRQILGQKVEFLVSFYNNEISEKSEIFDDQFSVERPDGSNFTLKIRSTKLEDSAMYFCATGGLGTEAFFGQGTRLTVV.